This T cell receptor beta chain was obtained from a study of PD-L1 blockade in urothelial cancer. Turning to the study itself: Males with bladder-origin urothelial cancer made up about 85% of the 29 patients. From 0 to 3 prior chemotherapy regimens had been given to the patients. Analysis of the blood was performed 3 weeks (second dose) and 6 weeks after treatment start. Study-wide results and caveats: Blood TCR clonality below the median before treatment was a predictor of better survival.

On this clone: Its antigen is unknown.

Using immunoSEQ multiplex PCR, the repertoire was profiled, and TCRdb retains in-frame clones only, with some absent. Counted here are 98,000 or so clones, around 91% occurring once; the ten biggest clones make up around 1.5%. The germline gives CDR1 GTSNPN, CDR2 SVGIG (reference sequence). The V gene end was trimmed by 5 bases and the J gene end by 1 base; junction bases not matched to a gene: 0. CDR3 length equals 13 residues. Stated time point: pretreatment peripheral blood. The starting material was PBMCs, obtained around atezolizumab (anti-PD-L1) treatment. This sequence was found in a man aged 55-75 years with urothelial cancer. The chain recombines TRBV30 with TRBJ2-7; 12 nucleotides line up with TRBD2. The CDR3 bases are TGTGCCTGGGGACTAGCGGGGTCCTACGAGCAGTACTTC. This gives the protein CAWGLAGSYEQYF. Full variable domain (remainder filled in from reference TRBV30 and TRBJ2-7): SQTIHQWPATLVQPVGSPLSLECTVEGTSNPNLYWYRQAAGRGLQLLFYSVGIGQISSEVPQNLSASRPQDRQFILSSKKLLLSDSGFYLCAWGLAGSYEQYFGPGTRLTVT.